This T cell receptor (beta chain) was found in a study of sequential checkpoint blockade in melanoma. Treatment given: randomized to nivolumab then ipilimumab (arm A) or the reverse (arm B). PBMC sorting kept live CD3+CD8+ cells without CD19 or CD56. The CDR3 contains 11 residues. In germline, CDR1 is SNHLY, CDR2 FYNNEI. The table came from immunoSEQ multiplex PCR; TCRdb's copy has only in-frame clones and leaves some out. Of around 9,100 clones in the sample, around three fifths are singletons; the top ten hold just over 40%. Of note for this clone: One junction end does not reproduce the germline sequence, and a read error may be involved.

The V and J genes are TRBV2 and TRBJ1-6; TRBD1 matches at 8 bases. The sequencing here drew on CD8+ T cells sorted from blood (inferred from file names), taken from a patient given nivolumab and ipilimumab in sequence. The clonotype was recovered from a human donor with melanoma. The CDR3 reads CASSDGGQETF. In nucleotides, the CDR3 is TGTGCCAGCAGTGATGGGGGACAGGAGACTTTT.